This T cell receptor beta chain was captured by sequencing in a study of early T cells in non-severe SARS-CoV-2 infection. Overall study: Alpha and beta chains were unpaired, from unsorted whole-blood bulk RNA.

This clonotype was recorded at least ten times. Antigen specificity is unknown. Individual cDNA molecules received unique molecular identifiers. TCRdb itself ran the 5' RACE reads through MiXCR, one entry per CDR3 protein. The data show tens of thousands of distinct CDR3 sequences, roughly 16% seen once. This CDR3 has 15 amino acids. Germline CDR1 reads SGHNT; CDR2 reads YENEEA. Deletions cut 4 bases from V and 6 bases from J, with 16 bases between. Points from the study as a whole: Private and CD4 specificities were missed by VDJdb matching, skewed to anti-spike CD8.

This sequence was found in an adult who was a healthcare worker with PCR-confirmed SARS-CoV-2 infection or an uninfected control (not recorded which). V gene TRBV11-3 combines with J gene TRBJ2-1; possibly TRBD2 for D (5 bases). What was sequenced was whole blood. The CDR3 DNA follows: TGTGCCAGCAGCTCCGAAGGGAGTAGGGCCAATGAGCAGTTCTTC. Its translation: CASSSEGSRANEQFF.